The sequence of this T cell receptor beta chain was determined in a study of blood T cells in healthy people across ages. Primers used in a second PCR of about 6 to 11 cycles were a sample-barcoded 5' primer and a J-beta primer mix. TCRdb re-called the 5' RACE reads with MiXCR, one entry per CDR3 protein. Of almost 800,000 distinct CDR3 sequences listed, 55% to 75% are singletons. Trimming took 4 bases from V and 3 from J, leaving 16 bases between them. CDR3 size: 16 residues. Germline loops: CDR1 MGHRA, CDR2 YSYEKL. The sequence was obtained from a man aged 25-40 years in good health. Sequencing was performed on blood. The V gene is TRBV4-1, the J gene TRBJ2-4; tentative D call: TRBD1 (5 bases). CDR3 nucleotide sequence: TGCGCCAGCAGCCGAGGACACAGCTCCTACAAAAACATTCAGTACTTC. It translates to CASSRGHSSYKNIQYF.